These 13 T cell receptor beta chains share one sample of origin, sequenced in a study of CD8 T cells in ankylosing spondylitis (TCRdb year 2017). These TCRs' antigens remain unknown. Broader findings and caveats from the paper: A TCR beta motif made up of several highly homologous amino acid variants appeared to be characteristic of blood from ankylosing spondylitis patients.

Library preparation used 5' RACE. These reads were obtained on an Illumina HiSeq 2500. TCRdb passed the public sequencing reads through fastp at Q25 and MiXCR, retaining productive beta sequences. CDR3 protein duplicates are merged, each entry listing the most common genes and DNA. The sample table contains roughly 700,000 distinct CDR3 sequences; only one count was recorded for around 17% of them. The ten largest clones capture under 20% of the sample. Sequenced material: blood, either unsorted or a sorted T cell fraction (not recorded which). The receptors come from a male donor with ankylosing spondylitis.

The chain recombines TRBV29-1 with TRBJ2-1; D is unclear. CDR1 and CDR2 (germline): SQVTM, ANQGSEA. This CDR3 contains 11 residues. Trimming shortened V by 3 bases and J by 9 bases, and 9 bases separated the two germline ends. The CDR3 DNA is TGCAGCGTTGAGCCGGTGGGTGAGCAGTTCTTC. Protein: CSVEPVGEQFF.

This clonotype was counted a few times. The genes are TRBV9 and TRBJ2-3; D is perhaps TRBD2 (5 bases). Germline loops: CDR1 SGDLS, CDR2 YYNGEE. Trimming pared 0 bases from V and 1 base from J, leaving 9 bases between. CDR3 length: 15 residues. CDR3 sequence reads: CASSVGGSGTDTQYF. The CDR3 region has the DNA TGTGCCAGCAGCGTAGGGGGTAGCGGCACAGATACGCAGTATTTT.

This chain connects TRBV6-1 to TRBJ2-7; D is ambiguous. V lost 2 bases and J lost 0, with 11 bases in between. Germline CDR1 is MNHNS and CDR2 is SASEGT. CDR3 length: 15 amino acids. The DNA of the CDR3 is TGTGCCAGCAGTGAACTCCTTGATAGCTCCTACGAGCAGTACTTC. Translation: CASSELLDSSYEQYF.

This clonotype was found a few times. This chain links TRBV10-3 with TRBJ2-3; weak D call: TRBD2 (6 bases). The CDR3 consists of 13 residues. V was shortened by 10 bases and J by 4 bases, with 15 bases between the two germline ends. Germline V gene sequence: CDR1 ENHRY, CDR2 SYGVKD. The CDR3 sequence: CATSQSGADTQYF. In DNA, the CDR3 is TGTGCCACATCCCAGTCGGGGGCAGATACGCAGTATTTT.

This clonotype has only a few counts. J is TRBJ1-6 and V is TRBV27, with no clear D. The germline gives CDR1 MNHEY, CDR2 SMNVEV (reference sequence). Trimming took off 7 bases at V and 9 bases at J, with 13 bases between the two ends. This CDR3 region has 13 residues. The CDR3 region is CASTNVKGSPLHF. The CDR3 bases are TGTGCCAGCACGAACGTTAAGGGTTCACCCCTCCACTTT.

The CDR3 loop reads CSASQGETQYF. In DNA, the CDR3 is TGCAGTGCTAGCCAAGGGGAGACCCAGTACTTC. J is TRBJ2-5 and V is TRBV20-1; D unclear. The CDR3 sequence is 11 residues long. V shed 3 bases and J shed 5 bases, with 7 bases lying between them. Germline V gene lookup returns CDR1 DFQATT and CDR2 SNEGSKA (reference sequence).

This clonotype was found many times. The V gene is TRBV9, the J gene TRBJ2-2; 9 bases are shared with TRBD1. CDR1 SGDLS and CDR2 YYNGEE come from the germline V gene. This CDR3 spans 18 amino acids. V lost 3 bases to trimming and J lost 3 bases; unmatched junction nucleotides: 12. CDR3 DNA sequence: TGTGCCAGCAGCGGTTTCACCGGGACAGGGCTTGACACCGGGGAGCTGTTTTTT. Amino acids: CASSGFTGTGLDTGELFF.

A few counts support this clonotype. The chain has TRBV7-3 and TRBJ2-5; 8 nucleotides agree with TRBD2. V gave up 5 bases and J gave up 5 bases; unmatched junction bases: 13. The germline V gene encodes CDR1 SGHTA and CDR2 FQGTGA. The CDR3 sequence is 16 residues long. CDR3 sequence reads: CASSPSGGGGLETQYF. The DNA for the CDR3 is TGTGCCAGCAGCCCCAGCGGGGGCGGAGGTTTGGAGACCCAGTACTTC. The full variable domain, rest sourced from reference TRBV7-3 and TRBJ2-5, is GAGVSQTPSNKVTEKGKYVELRCDPISGHTALYWYRQSLGQGPEFLIYFQGTGAADDSGLPNDRFFAVRPEGSVSTLKIQRTERGDSAVYLCASSPSGGGGLETQYFGPGTRLLVL.

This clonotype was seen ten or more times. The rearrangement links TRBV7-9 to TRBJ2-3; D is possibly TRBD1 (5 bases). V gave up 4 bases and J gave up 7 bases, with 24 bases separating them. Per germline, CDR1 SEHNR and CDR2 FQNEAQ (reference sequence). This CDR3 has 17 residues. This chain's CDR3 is CASSSGTGRTVGYTQYF. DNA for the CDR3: TGTGCCAGCAGCTCAGGCACAGGACGTACTGTCGGTTATACGCAGTATTTT.

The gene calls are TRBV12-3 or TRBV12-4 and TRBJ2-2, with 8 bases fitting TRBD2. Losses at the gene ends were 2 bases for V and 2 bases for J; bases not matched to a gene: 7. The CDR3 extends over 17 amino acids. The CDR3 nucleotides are TGTGCCAGCAGTTTAAATTCGGGGGGGTTCAACACCGGGGAGCTGTTTTTT. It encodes CASSLNSGGFNTGELFF.

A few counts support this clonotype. This CDR3 is CASSEIVHFPSTDTQYF. The CDR3 DNA reads TGTGCCAGCAGTGAAATAGTCCACTTTCCTAGCACAGATACGCAGTATTTT. The genes are TRBV6-1 and TRBJ2-3; D ambiguous. Deletions cut 2 bases from V and 0 bases from J, with 15 bases between. CDR1 and CDR2 from the germline V gene are MNHNS and SASEGT. The CDR3 consists of 17 residues.

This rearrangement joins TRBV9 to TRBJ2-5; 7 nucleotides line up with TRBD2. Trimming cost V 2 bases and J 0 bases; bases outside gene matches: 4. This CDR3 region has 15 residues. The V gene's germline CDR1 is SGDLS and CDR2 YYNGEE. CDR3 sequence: CASSVRDYNQETQYF. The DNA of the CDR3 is TGTGCCAGCAGCGTCCGGGACTATAACCAAGAGACCCAGTACTTC.

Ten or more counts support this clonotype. CDR3 loop: CASSNRDRGRRNYGYTF. For the CDR3, the DNA is TGTGCCAGTAGCAACCGGGACAGGGGGCGTCGAAACTATGGCTACACCTTC. The chain couples TRBV19 to TRBJ1-2; 12 positions match TRBD1. The CDR3 runs 17 residues. The V segment lost 6 bases and the J segment 2 bases; nucleotides outside the gene matches: 10. Germline assignment: CDR1 LNHDA and CDR2 SQIVND (reference sequence).